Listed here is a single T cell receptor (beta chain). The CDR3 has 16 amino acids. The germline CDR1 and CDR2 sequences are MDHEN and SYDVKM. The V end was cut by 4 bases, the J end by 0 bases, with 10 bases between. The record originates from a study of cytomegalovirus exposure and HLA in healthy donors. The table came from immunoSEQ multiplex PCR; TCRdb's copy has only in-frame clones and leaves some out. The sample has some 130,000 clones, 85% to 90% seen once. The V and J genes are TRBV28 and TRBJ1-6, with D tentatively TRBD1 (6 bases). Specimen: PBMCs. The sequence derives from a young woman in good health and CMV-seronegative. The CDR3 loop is CASSSTGSSYNSPLHF. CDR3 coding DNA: TGTGCCAGCAGTTCCACAGGGAGCTCCTATAATTCACCCCTCCACTTT.